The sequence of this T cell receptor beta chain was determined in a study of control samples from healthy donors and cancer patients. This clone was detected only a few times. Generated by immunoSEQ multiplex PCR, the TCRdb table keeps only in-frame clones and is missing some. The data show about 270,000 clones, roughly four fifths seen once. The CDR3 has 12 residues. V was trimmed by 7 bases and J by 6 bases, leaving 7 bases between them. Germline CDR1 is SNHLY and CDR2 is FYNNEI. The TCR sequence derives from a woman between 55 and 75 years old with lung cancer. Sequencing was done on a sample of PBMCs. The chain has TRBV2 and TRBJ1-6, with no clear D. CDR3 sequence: CASTRLNSPLHF. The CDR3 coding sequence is TGTGCCAGCACCAGACTTAATTCACCCCTCCACTTT.